The 14 T cell receptor beta chains presented below share a single source sample, sequenced in a study of shared clonotypes between healthy human individuals (dated by TCRdb to 2018 to 2021). The library was obtained by the immunoSEQ multiplex PCR assay. Imported from immuneACCESS, the table was reduced by TCRdb to in-frame sequences with V and J called. These copies leave out some clones; in studies compared against another copy, an unresolved V gene accounts for under half, and the cause of the remainder is not known. In all, the sample holds roughly 1,100,000 clones, and about 75% of those were seen once. Over 1.3% of the sample lies in the top ten. Sequencing input: memory CD4+ T cells sorted from blood. According to the study, the label for this sample's cell subset or site signals: CD45RA-negative fraction. Source of these receptors: a man between 18 and 35 years old in good health.

The gene calls are TRBV11-3 and TRBJ2-1, with 9 nucleotides matching TRBD1. Germline V CDR1 and CDR2: SGHNT, YENEEA. CDR3 length equals 15 residues. The junction had 5 bases not matched to a gene; V was cut back by 0 bases and J by 8 bases. The CDR3 DNA reads as TGTGCCAGCAGCTTAGACGGGACAGGGTGGGATGAGCAGTTCTTC. Its translation: CASSLDGTGWDEQFF.

Remarks on this clone: This clone may be a read error of a much larger clone one base away. This CDR3 is also generated by other DNA sequences in the sample. This chain links TRBV5-1 with TRBJ2-7, with TRBD1 identical over 8 bases. V dropped 4 bases and J dropped 2; count of bases not matched to a gene: 2. The CDR3 covers 13 residues. In germline, CDR1 is SGHRS, CDR2 YFSETQ. CDR3 in DNA: TGCGCCAGCAGCCTGGACAGGGCCTACGAGCAGTACTTC. Its translation: CASSLDRAYEQYF.

The V call is TRBV5-1, the J call TRBJ2-7; TRBD1 aligns across 7 bases. V dropped 0 bases and J dropped 4; count of bases not matched to a gene: 10. The germline V gene encodes CDR1 SGHRS and CDR2 YFSETQ. This CDR3 region has 16 residues. DNA for the CDR3: TGCGCCAGCAGCTTGGACCAAGGGACAGTCTTATACGAGCAGTACTTC. Protein: CASSLDQGTVLYEQYF.

The rearrangement joins TRBV4-1 to TRBJ1-2; tentative D call: TRBD1 (5 bases). The V and J ends lost 0 bases and 7 bases respectively, with 15 bases between them. The CDR3 covers 15 residues. Germline assignment: CDR1 MGHRA and CDR2 YSYEKL. The CDR3 loop is CASSQDLWGTGGYTF. CDR3 nucleotides: TGCGCCAGCAGCCAAGACTTGTGGGGGACTGGTGGCTACACCTTC.

The V gene is TRBV6-4, the J gene TRBJ1-5, with D possibly being TRBD1 (6 bases). The CDR3 is 18 amino acids. The germline V and J ends were trimmed by 10 bases and 5 bases, with 30 bases remaining between them. Germline-derived CDR1 and CDR2 are MRHNA and SNTAGT. The CDR3 bases are TGTGCCACCTCTTGGGGGAATGATACAGGGAGAGGGGATCAGCCCCAGCATTTT. This gives the protein CATSWGNDTGRGDQPQHF.

This chain uses TRBV30 with TRBJ2-5, with 8 bases matching TRBD1. The J segment lost 4 bases and the V segment lost 3 bases, leaving 4 bases of the junction unmatched. The CDR3 totals 13 residues. Germline V gives CDR1 GTSNPN, CDR2 SVGIG (reference sequence). CDR3 DNA: TGTGCCTGGAGGAGACAGGGGCGAGAGACCCAGTACTTC. Protein: CAWRRQGRETQYF.

This sequence joins TRBV21-1 and TRBJ2-1. TRBV21-1 is described as a pseudogene. The CDR3 loop spans 15 amino acids. CDR3 amino acids: CASSKLNGVGNEQFF. For the CDR3, the DNA is TGTGCCAGCAGCAAACTAAATGGGGTAGGCAATGAGCAGTTCTTC.

This chain joins TRBV30 and TRBJ2-4, with unresolved D. Trimming stripped 1 base from V and 3 bases from J, with 1 base between. Germline assignment: CDR1 GTSNPN and CDR2 SVGIG (reference sequence). The CDR3 totals 11 residues. In DNA form, the CDR3 reads TGTGCCTGGAGTGACAAAAACATTCAGTACTTC. As protein: CAWSDKNIQYF.

This chain connects TRBV4-3 to TRBJ2-3; the match to TRBD2 covers 7 bases. The CDR3 spans 15 residues. The germline V gene has CDR1 LGHNA and CDR2 YSLEER. With V trimmed by 0 bases and J by 5 bases, 5 bases remained unmatched. The CDR3 loop is CASSQDSSGKDTQYF. The CDR3 region has the DNA TGCGCCAGCAGCCAAGACTCCAGCGGGAAAGATACGCAGTATTTT.

The chain recombines TRBV30 with TRBJ1-4; 7 nucleotides agree with TRBD1. The CDR3 length is 15 residues. V shed 4 bases and J 2 bases; nucleotides not matched to a gene: 7. Germline V gene lookup returns CDR1 GTSNPN and CDR2 SVGIG (reference sequence). The CDR3 DNA is TGTGCCTGGAATCAACCGGGACAGACTAATGAAAAACTGTTTTTT. Translated, it gives CAWNQPGQTNEKLFF.

V usage is TRBV6-1 and J usage is TRBJ2-7; 7 bases fit TRBD1. V lost 4 bases, J lost 3 bases, and 9 bases stayed unmatched. The CDR3 loop spans 15 amino acids. Germline CDR1 reads MNHNS; CDR2 reads SASEGT. The DNA for the CDR3 is TGTGCCAGCAGTGTTGGGCAGGGGGATGTCTACGAGCAGTACTTC. Protein product: CASSVGQGDVYEQYF.

This clone was counted ten times or more. The chain recombines TRBV5-4 with TRBJ2-4, with D perhaps TRBD1 or TRBD2 (6 bases each). CDR1 is SGHNT, CDR2 YYREEE, per germline (reference sequence). The CDR3 contains 15 residues. The V gene lost 3 bases and the J gene lost 7 bases, with 17 bases spanning the gap. CDR3 residues: CASSSAQGGGNIQYF. In nucleotides, the CDR3 is TGTGCCAGCAGCTCGGCACAGGGAGGCGGGAACATTCAGTACTTC. The variable domain in full, with the rest retrieved from reference TRBV5-4 and TRBJ2-4, is ETGVTQSPTHLIKTRGQQVTLRCSSQSGHNTVSWYQQALGQGPQFIFQYYREEENGRGNFPPRFSGLQFPNYSSELNVNALELDDSALYLCASSSAQGGGNIQYFGAGTRLSVL.

The chain has TRBV5-4 and TRBJ2-2; no reliable D call. The CDR3 extends over 14 amino acids. CDR1 and CDR2 (germline): SGHNT, YYREEE (reference sequence). Trimming left V 1 base short and J 1 base short, with 5 bases between. The CDR3 sequence: CASSLTVNTGELFF. Here the CDR3 DNA reads TGTGCCAGCAGCTTGACTGTGAACACCGGGGAGCTGTTTTTT.

The chain is built from TRBV6-7 and TRBJ1-2, with D hard to call. TRBV6-7 qualifies as an ORF whose function is uncertain. CDR3 size: 12 residues. V dropped 7 bases and J dropped 4 bases, with 10 bases sitting between them. The CDR3 DNA follows: TGTGCCAGCACGGCCCTTATCTATGGCTACACCTTC. Amino acids: CASTALIYGYTF.